These 21 T cell receptor beta chains came from one sample sequenced in a study of cytomegalovirus exposure and HLA in healthy donors. PCR involved 60 Vbeta and 13 Jbeta primers. Produced via immunoSEQ multiplex PCR; TCRdb's table is partial and in-frame only. The data show 150,000 to 200,000 clones, around 80% seen once. Sequenced sample: PBMCs. The receptors derive from a male donor in good health and CMV-seropositive.

Regarding this clone: An end of the junction differs from the germline gene, which may be a read error. The J gene is TRBJ2-5, the V gene TRBV7-7; TRBD1 might be the D (9 bases). Germline assignment: CDR1 SSHAT and CDR2 FNYEAQ (reference sequence). This CDR3 spans 15 amino acids. CDR3 sequence reads: CASSLAGQGQETQYF. CDR3 coding DNA: TGTGCTAGCAGCTTAGCGGGACAGGGCCAAGAGACCCAGTACTTC. The whole variable domain, filled in from reference TRBV7-7 and TRBJ2-5, reads GAGVSQSPRYKVTKRGQDVTLRCDPISSHATLYWYQQALGQGPEFLTYFNYEAQPDKSGLPSDRFSAERPEGSISTLTIQRTEQRDSAMYRCASSLAGQGQETQYFGPGTRLLVL.

This clone was picked up a small number of times. This chain links TRBV30 with TRBJ1-4; D not resolved. V was cut by 4 bases and J by 7 bases, with 10 bases left in between. The CDR3 runs to 12 residues. The germline gives CDR1 GTSNPN, CDR2 SVGIG (reference sequence). CDR3 coding DNA: TGTGCCTGGACTTCGGTCGGTGAAAAACTGTTTTTT. Its protein product is CAWTSVGEKLFF.

CDR3 in DNA: TGTGCCAGTAGTATCGTGGGAGGGGGACCCAAAGAGACCCAGTACTTC. Its translation: CASSIVGGGPKETQYF. The chain uses TRBV19 and TRBJ2-5, with D perhaps TRBD2 (7 bases). Germline CDR1 LNHDA, CDR2 SQIVND (reference sequence). CDR3 size: 16 residues. V was shortened by 3 bases and J by 3 bases, with 17 bases between the two germline ends.

J is TRBJ1-5 and V is TRBV28; no definite D call. This CDR3 has 14 amino acids. The V end lost 6 bases, the J end lost 0 bases, and 9 bases lay between the germline ends. Germline lookup yields CDR1 MDHEN and CDR2 SYDVKM. The CDR3 nucleotides are TGTGCCAGCAGCGGACTTCTTAGCAATCAGCCCCAGCATTTT. It encodes CASSGLLSNQPQHF.

This chain uses TRBV7-9 with TRBJ1-4; maybe TRBD1 (6 bases). The germline V gene has CDR1 SEHNR and CDR2 FQNEAQ (reference sequence). V was trimmed by 2 bases and J by 8 bases, leaving 12 bases between them. This CDR3 contains 14 residues. CDR3 nucleotides: TGTGCCAGCAGCTTATTGGGGGCGCGGGAAAAACTGTTTTTT. This gives the protein CASSLLGAREKLFF.

The V call is TRBV25-1, the J call TRBJ2-7, with no clear D. Germline CDR1 is MGHDK and CDR2 is SYGVNS. The CDR3 is 13 amino acids. The V gene lost 2 bases and the J gene lost 0 bases, with 5 bases spanning the gap. Here the CDR3 DNA reads TGTGCCAGCAGTGAAGGCCACTCCTACGAGCAGTACTTC. Its protein is CASSEGHSYEQYF.

The chain has TRBV5-1 and TRBJ2-1, with 7 bases matching TRBD1. Germline CDR1 is SGHRS and CDR2 is YFSETQ. J was trimmed by 12 bases and V by 4 bases; bases with no gene match: 16. There are 15 residues in the CDR3. The CDR3 spells CASSGRGQEQGRQFF. The CDR3 DNA is TGCGCCAGCAGCGGGCGTGGACAGGAGCAAGGGAGGCAGTTCTTC.

The chain employs TRBV11-2 and TRBJ2-3, with 11 bases that match TRBD2. This CDR3 is 16 amino acids long. With V trimmed by 5 bases and J by 1 base, 5 bases remained unmatched. The V gene's germline CDR1 is SGHAT and CDR2 FQNNGV. The CDR3 nucleotides read TGTGCCAGCAGCCGAGGGACTAGCGGACGCACAGATACGCAGTATTTT. Amino acid sequence: CASSRGTSGRTDTQYF.

This chain uses TRBV28 with TRBJ2-6; no reliable D call. CDR3 size: 15 residues. The germline V gene has CDR1 MDHEN and CDR2 SYDVKM. The germline V and J ends were trimmed by 6 bases and 4 bases, with 13 bases remaining between them. The CDR3 loop reads CASRPTTGGANVLTF. CDR3 DNA: TGTGCCAGCAGACCTACTACCGGGGGGGCCAACGTCCTGACTTTC.

The chain employs TRBV30 and TRBJ1-4; D possibly corresponds to TRBD1 (6 bases). Germline CDR1 and CDR2: GTSNPN and SVGIG (reference sequence). The CDR3 length is 14 residues. The V gene lost 2 bases and the J gene lost 2 bases, with 9 bases spanning the gap. The chain's CDR3 is CAWSYGQTNEKLFF. The CDR3 DNA is TGTGCCTGGAGTTACGGACAGACTAATGAAAAACTGTTTTTT.

The chain has TRBV7-3 and TRBJ2-2; 7 bases fit TRBD2. This CDR3 is 15 amino acids long. Germline V gene lookup returns CDR1 SGHTA and CDR2 FQGTGA. V dropped 5 bases and J dropped 7; count of bases not matched to a gene: 10. The DNA for the CDR3 is TGTGCCAGCAGCCCAGAGCGACTAGCCAGCGGGGAGCTGTTTTTT. This encodes CASSPERLASGELFF.

This sequence joins TRBV28 and TRBJ1-1; 11 nucleotides line up with TRBD1. CDR1 is MDHEN, CDR2 SYDVKM, per germline. V lost 2 bases, J lost 4 bases, and 0 bases stayed unmatched. The CDR3 consists of 14 residues. CDR3 amino acids: CASSLGTGGTEAFF. CDR3 DNA sequence: TGTGCCAGCAGTTTAGGGACAGGGGGCACTGAAGCTTTCTTT.

The count of this clone is one. The CDR3 DNA sequence: TGTGCCAGTGGGGAGACAGGGCCAAGAACTAATGAAAAACTGTTTTTT. Translation gives CASGETGPRTNEKLFF. This chain connects TRBV19 to TRBJ1-4, with 7 bases matching TRBD1. Germline trimming cut 8 bases from V and 1 base from J; bases unmatched to any gene: 10. CDR1 and CDR2 from the germline V gene are LNHDA and SQIVND (reference sequence). This CDR3 region has 16 residues. The whole variable domain, filled in from reference TRBV19 and TRBJ1-4, reads DGGITQSPKYLFRKEGQNVTLSCEQNLNHDAMYWYRQDPGQGLRLIYYSQIVNDFQKGDIAEGYSVSREKKESFPLTVTSAQKNPTAFYLCASGETGPRTNEKLFFGSGTQLSVL.

This clone came up a few times. Written as DNA, the CDR3 is TGCGCCAGCAGCCAAGACGGAGCACAAGAGACCCAGTACTTC. Its protein is CASSQDGAQETQYF. The chain combines TRBV4-1 with TRBJ2-5; D ambiguous. This CDR3 is 14 amino acids long. CDR1 is MGHRA, CDR2 YSYEKL, per germline. Between the trimmed V and J ends, which lost 0 bases and 2 bases, there was a span of 7 bases.

The rearrangement links TRBV5-6 to TRBJ1-5; TRBD1 matches 10 bases. Germline CDR1 reads SGHDT; CDR2 reads YYEEEE. Trimming removed 4 bases from V and 1 base from J; junction bases left unmatched: 2. The CDR3 is 15 residues long. CDR3 nucleotides: TGTGCCAGCAGCCCGGACAGGGGGAGCAATCAGCCCCAGCATTTT. Its translation: CASSPDRGSNQPQHF.

The gene calls are TRBV11-1 and TRBJ1-6; 8 bases align to TRBD1. Germline lookup yields CDR1 SGHAT and CDR2 FQDESV (reference sequence). The length of the CDR3 is 16 residues. V shed 7 bases and J 7 bases; nucleotides not matched to a gene: 12. The CDR3 here is CASKQDGQGTNSPLHF. CDR3 nucleotides: TGTGCCAGCAAACAAGACGGACAGGGCACAAATTCACCCCTCCACTTT.

CDR3: CAWSVPGRGSYGYTF. The CDR3 DNA is TGTGCCTGGAGTGTACCAGGCAGGGGGAGCTATGGCTACACCTTC. The J gene is TRBJ1-2, the V gene TRBV30; 7 positions agree with TRBD1. The CDR3 is 15 amino acids. Germline lookup yields CDR1 GTSNPN and CDR2 SVGIG (reference sequence). With V trimmed by 0 bases and J by 4 bases, 8 bases remained unmatched.

In DNA, the CDR3 is TGTGCCAGCAGCCCGGACAGGGGGCTAGGGCAAGAGACCCAGTACTTC. Amino acid sequence: CASSPDRGLGQETQYF. The chain carries TRBV5-5 and TRBJ2-5; 11 nucleotides align to TRBD1. Germline assignment: CDR1 SGHKS and CDR2 YYEKEE (reference sequence). The V segment lost 4 bases and the J segment 2 bases; nucleotides outside the gene matches: 7. This CDR3 region has 16 residues.

The DNA of the CDR3 is TGTGCCAGCAGTTTAGATCAGGGTTCGAACACCATATATTTT. It encodes CASSLDQGSNTIYF. This chain uses TRBV28 with TRBJ1-3; D is perhaps TRBD1 (5 bases). CDR1 is MDHEN and CDR2 is SYDVKM in the germline V gene. The CDR3 is 14 residues long. V lost 2 bases, J lost 7 bases, and 12 bases lay in between. The full variable domain, rest sourced from reference TRBV28 and TRBJ1-3, is DVKVTQSSRYLVKRTGEKVFLECVQDMDHENMFWYRQDPGLGLRLIYFSYDVKMKEKGDIPEGYSVSREKKERFSLILESASTNQTSMYLCASSLDQGSNTIYFGEGSWLTVV.

For the CDR3, the DNA is TGTGCCAGCAGCTTTGCGCTAGCGGGACCCCCTGAGCAGTTCTTC. Residues: CASSFALAGPPEQFF. The V and J genes are TRBV5-6 and TRBJ2-1; 9 bases line up with TRBD2. Germline CDR1 and CDR2: SGHDT and YYEEEE. Germline trimming cut 2 bases from V and 9 bases from J; bases unmatched to any gene: 9. This CDR3 has 15 amino acids.

CDR3 in amino acids: CASSTSVLQETQYF. The CDR3 nucleotides are TGTGCCAGCAGCACTAGCGTTCTCCAAGAGACCCAGTACTTC. The rearrangement joins TRBV7-3 to TRBJ2-5, with TRBD2 matching over 7 bases. CDR3 length equals 14 residues. V gave up 5 bases and J gave up 1 base; unmatched junction bases: 4. Germline V CDR1 and CDR2: SGHTA, FQGTGA.